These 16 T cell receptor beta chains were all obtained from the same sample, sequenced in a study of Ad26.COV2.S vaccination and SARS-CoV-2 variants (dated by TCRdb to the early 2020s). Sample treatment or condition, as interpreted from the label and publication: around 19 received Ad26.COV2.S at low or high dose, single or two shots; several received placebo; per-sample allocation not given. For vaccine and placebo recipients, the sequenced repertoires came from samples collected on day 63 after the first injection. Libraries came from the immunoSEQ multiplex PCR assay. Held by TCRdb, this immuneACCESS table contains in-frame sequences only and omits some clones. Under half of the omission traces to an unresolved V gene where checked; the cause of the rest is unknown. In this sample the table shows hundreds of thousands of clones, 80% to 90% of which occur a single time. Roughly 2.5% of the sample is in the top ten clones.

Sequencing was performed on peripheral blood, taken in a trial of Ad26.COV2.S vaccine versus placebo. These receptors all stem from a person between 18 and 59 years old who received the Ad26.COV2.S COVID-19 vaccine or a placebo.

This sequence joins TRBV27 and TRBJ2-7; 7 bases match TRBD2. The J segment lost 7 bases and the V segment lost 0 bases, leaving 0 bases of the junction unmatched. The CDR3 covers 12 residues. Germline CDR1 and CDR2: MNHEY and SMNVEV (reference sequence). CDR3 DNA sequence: TGTGCCAGCAGTTTATCGGGGGGGGAGCAGTACTTC. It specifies CASSLSGGEQYF.

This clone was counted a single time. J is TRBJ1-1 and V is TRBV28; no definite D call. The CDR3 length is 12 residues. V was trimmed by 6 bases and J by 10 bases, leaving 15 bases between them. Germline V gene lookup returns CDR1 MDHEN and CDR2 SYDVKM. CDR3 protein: CASSPPMRAAFF. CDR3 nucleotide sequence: TGTGCCAGCAGCCCTCCTATGAGGGCAGCTTTCTTT.

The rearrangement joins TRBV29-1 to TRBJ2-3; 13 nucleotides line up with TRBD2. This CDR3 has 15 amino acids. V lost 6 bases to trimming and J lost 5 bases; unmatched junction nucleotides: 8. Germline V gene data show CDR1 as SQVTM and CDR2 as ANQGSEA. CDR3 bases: TGCAGCGTGGTGGGACTAGCGGGGCCTCTAGATACGCAGTATTTT. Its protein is CSVVGLAGPLDTQYF.

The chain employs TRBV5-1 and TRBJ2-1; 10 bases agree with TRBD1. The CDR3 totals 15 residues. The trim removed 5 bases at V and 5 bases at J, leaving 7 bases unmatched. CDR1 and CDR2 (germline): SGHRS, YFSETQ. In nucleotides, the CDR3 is TGCGCCAGCAGAATGGCCGGGACAGGGGACAATGAGCAGTTCTTC. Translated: CASRMAGTGDNEQFF. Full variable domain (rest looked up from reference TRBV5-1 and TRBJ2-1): KAGVTQTPRYLIKTRGQQVTLSCSPISGHRSVSWYQQTPGQGLQFLFEYFSETQRNKGNFPGRFSGRQFSNSRSEMNVSTLELGDSALYLCASRMAGTGDNEQFFGPGTRLTVL.

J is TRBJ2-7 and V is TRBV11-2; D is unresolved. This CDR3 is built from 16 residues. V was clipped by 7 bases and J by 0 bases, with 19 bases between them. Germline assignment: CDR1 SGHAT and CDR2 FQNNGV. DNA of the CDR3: TGTGCCAGCAAAAAAGTGGCAGCCTGGAGCTCCTACGAGCAGTACGTC. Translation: CASKKVAAWSSYEQYV.

The CDR3 DNA is TGTGCCAGCAGGGAGGGACAGGGGGCTCAGCCCCAGCATTTT. This encodes CASREGQGAQPQHF. The J gene is TRBJ1-5, the V gene TRBV6-5; 12 nucleotides match TRBD1. Per germline, CDR1 MNHEY and CDR2 SVGAGI. The CDR3 sequence is 14 residues long. With V trimmed by 6 bases and J by 6 bases, 3 bases remained unmatched.

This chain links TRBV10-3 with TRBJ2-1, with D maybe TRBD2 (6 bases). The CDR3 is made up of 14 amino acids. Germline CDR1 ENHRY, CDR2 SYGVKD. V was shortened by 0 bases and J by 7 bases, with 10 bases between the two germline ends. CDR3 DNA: TGTGCCATCAGTGAGTCGTACGGGGGTAATGAGCAGTTCTTC. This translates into CAISESYGGNEQFF.

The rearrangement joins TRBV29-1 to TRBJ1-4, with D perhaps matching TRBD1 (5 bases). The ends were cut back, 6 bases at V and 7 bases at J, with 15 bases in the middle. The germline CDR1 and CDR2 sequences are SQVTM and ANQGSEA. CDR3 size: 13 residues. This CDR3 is CSVANRGGEKLFF. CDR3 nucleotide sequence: TGCAGCGTCGCTAACCGGGGGGGTGAAAAACTGTTTTTT.

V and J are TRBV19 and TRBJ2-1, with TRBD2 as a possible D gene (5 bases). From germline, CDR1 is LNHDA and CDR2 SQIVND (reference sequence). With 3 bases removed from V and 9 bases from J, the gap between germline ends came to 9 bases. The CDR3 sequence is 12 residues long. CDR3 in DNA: TGTGCCAGTAGTATTACCGGGGTTGAGCAGTTCTTC. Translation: CASSITGVEQFF.

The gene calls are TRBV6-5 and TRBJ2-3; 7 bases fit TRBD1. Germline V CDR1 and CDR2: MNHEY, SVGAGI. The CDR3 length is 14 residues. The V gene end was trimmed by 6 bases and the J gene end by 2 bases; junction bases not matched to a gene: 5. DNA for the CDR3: TGTGCCAGCAGGTTGACAGGGAACACAGATACGCAGTATTTT. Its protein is CASRLTGNTDTQYF.

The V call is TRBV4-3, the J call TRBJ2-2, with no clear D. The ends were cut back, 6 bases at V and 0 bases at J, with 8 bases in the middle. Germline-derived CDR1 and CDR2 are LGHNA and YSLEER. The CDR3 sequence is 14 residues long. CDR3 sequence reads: CASSRKPNTGELFF. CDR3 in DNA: TGCGCCAGCAGTAGGAAGCCGAACACCGGGGAGCTGTTTTTT.

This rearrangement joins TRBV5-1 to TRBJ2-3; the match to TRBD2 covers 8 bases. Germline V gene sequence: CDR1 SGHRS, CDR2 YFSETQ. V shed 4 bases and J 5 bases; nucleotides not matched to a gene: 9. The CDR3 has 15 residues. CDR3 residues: CASSTSGSGGDTQYF. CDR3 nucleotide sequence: TGCGCCAGCAGCACCAGCGGGAGCGGTGGAGATACGCAGTATTTT.

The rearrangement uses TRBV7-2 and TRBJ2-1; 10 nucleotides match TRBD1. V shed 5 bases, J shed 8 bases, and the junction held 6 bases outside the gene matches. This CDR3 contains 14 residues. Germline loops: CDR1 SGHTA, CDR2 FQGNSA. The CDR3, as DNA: TGTGCCAGCAGCCCCGACAGGGGGCGGGATGAGCAGTTCTTC. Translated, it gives CASSPDRGRDEQFF.

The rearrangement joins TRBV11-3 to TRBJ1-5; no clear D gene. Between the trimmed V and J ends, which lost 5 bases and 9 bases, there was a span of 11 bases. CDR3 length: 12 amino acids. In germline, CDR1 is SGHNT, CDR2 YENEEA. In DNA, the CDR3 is TGTGCCAGCAGCCTGGAAGCGGGGCCCCAGCATTTT. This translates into CASSLEAGPQHF.

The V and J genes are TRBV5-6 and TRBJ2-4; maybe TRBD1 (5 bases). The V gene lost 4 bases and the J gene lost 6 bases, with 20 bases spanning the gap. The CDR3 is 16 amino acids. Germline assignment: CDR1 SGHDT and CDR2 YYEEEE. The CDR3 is CASSPAGGRVRNIQYF. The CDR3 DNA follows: TGTGCCAGCAGCCCTGCTGGCGGCAGGGTGAGAAACATTCAGTACTTC.

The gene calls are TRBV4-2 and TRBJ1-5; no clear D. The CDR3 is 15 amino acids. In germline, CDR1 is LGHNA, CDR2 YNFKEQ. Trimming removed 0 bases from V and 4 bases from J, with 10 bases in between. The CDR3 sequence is CASSQDHQRNQPQHF. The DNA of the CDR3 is TGTGCCAGCAGCCAAGATCACCAGAGAAATCAGCCCCAGCATTTT.